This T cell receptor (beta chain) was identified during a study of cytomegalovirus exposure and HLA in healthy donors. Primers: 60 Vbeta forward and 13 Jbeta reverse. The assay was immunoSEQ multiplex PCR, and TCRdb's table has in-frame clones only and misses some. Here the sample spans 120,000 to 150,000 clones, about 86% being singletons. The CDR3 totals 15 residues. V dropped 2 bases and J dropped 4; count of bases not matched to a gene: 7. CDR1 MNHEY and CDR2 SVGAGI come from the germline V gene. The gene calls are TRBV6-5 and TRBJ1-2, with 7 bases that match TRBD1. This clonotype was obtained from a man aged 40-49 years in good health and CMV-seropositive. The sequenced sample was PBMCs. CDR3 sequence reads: CASSYDSTGVYGYTF. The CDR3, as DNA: TGTGCCAGCAGTTACGATTCAACAGGGGTCTATGGCTACACCTTC.